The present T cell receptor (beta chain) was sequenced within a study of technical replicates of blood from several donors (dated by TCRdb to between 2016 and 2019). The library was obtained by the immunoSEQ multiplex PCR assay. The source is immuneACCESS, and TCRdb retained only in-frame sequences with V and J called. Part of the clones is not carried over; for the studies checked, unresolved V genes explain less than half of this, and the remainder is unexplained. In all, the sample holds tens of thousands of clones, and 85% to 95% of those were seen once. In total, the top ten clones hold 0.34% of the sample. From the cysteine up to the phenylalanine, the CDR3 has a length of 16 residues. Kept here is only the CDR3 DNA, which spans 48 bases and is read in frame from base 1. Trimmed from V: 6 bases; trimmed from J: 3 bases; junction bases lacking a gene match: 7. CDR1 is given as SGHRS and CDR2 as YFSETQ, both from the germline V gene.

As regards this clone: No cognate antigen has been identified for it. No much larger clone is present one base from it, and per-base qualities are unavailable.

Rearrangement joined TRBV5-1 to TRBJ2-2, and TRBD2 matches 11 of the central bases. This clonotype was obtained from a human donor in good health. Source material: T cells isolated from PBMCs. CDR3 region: CASIWTSGSDTGELFF. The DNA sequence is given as TGCGCCAGCATATGGACTAGCGGGTCAGACACCGGGGAGCTGTTTTTT.